This TCR beta chain comes out of a study of tissue T cells after allogeneic stem cell transplantation (dated by TCRdb to between 2021 and 2024). For the wider study: Every GVHD patient received a graft from a donor; several grafts were unmodified and three were CD34-selected to deplete T cells. When multiple samples of a tissue were available, H&E sections were reviewed by a pathologist, and samples with histologically apparent lymphocytes were prioritized for sequencing. Using research autopsies of patients with and without GVHD, plus mouse models of GVHD, the study profiled TCR beta repertoires across many tissues. The human part of the study was a prospective observational study with no blinding and no randomization.

CDR1 and CDR2 are read off the germline V gene as SGDLS and YYNGEE. The CDR3 spans 17 residues, from the cysteine through the phenylalanine. Only the CDR3 DNA stays, 51 bases, in frame from base 1. V is shortened by 0 bases, J by 5 bases, and the region joining them spans 18 bases. The time point label, as the study defines it: human tissue collected at research (rapid) autopsy. Over an approximately 3-year period, a research-autopsy study prospectively enrolled several adult allo-HCT recipients who had steroid-refractory GVHD. Gastrointestinal GVHD was present in all GVHD patients, several lines of GVHD-directed therapy were administered to all GVHD patients, and skin involvement was additionally present in roughly five GVHD patients. After a median post-mortem interval of roughly 8.9 hours, the autopsy tissues collected included GI sites spanning esophagus to rectum, along with liver, skin and lymphoid organs including spleen. Autopsy specimens were bisected, with one portion flash-frozen in liquid nitrogen and the remainder formalin-fixed, and GI outer muscle layers were removed. Genomic DNA was extracted from frozen tissues using the Mag-Bind Blood & Tissue DNA HDQ 96 Kit on a Chemagic 360 or the DNeasy Blood & Tissue Kit. Extracted DNA was further purified with the Genomic DNA Clean & Concentrator-25 kit because of concern about red blood cell contamination.

The library was generated by the immunoSEQ multiplex PCR assay. Adaptive Biotechnologies performed TCRbeta CDR3 sequencing at survey depth and reported CDR3 sequences, V/J genes, productive frequency, and template counts. Amplification of TCR beta CDR3 regions was performed from genomic DNA rather than from RNA. The original pipeline was this. Jensen-Shannon divergence was used to quantify pairwise repertoire overlap between tissues, with a value of 1 indicating complete divergence and a value of 0 indicating identical repertoires. Based on pairwise JSD values, tissues were grouped by single-linkage agglomerative hierarchical clustering, and the results were shown as dendrograms. GLIPH2 was run on all patient samples with simulation_depth 1000, kmer_min_depth 3 and cdr3_length_cutoff 8, and groups with more than two unique CDR3s were retained. A standardized tissue-overlap score was generated by extrapolating Jaccard GLIPH-group overlap across patients to a standard repertoire size of 1000 clones. To look at how diversity was associated with clinical or experimental variables, linear mixed-effect models were used, with tissue treated as a fixed effect and individual treated as a random effect. Not all clones reach the TCRdb copy of this immuneACCESS table, which keeps in-frame sequences only. Checked studies attribute under half of the gap to unresolved V genes and leave the rest unexplained. That table is the source of V, J and clone size, and D and trimming were worked out from the DNA. The sample records around 2,000 clones, 55% to 70% of which are singletons. The ten largest account for roughly a sixth of the sample.

About this clone: This receptor's antigen is unknown. The input lacks base qualities; no much larger clone sits a single base away.

What the research found in general, with its limitations: In both patients and mice, T cells from blood and spleen covered only a limited part of the TCR repertoire found in tissues. Not many T cell clones showed up in more than one patient, yet clustering based on motifs uncovered repertoire signatures that were shared across patients in a tissue-specific way. Within patients, how anatomically similar tissues were was a major factor shaping TCR repertoire composition, regardless of disease or transplant status. The study did not determine which tissue TCRs were alloreactive or antigen-specific, and some clones might have been persisting host cells. The patient cohort was small and clinically heterogeneous, and sampling depth was acknowledged as a limitation.

The receptor comes from a male patient at least 60 years old with steroid-refractory graft-versus-host disease after an allogeneic stem cell transplant. Once a transplant has taken place, some T cells may be donor derived. Recombination joined TRBV9 with TRBJ2-1, with TRBD1 tentatively as D gene (6 bases match). The starting material was ileal tissue, obtained at autopsy. The sequenced DNA: TGTGCCAGCAGCGTAGAGGCCTGGACAGTCGGTGACAATGAGCAGTTCTTC. Its translation reads: CASSVEAWTVGDNEQFF.